This T cell receptor beta chain comes out of a study of shared clonotypes between healthy human individuals. Study outcomes and limitations: Among donors, sharing of clonotypes was expected to be affected by sequencing depth.

Concerning this clone itself: Its antigen is still unknown.

Data came from immunoSEQ multiplex PCR; TCRdb stores just in-frame clones and leaves some out. The table records about 520,000 clones, approximately 80% of them present only once. All the donors were Caucasian adults who lived in Nashville, Tennessee. Samples left unsorted employed around 92 million PBMCs for genomic DNA. The CDR3 runs 15 residues. CDR1 is MDHEN and CDR2 is SYDVKM in the germline V gene. Trimming cost V 6 bases and J 4 bases, with 18 bases left between them. The genes are TRBV28 and TRBJ2-5; D might be TRBD2 (6 bases). This receptor was identified in a middle-aged woman in good health. Some clones in this sample may be carry-over from other donors' samples. Sequencing was performed on PBMCs. The DNA of the CDR3 is TGTGCCAGCAGCCTTTTTGTGGGGGGACTAGAGACCCAGTACTTC. Its translation is CASSLFVGGLETQYF.